What follows are 29 T cell receptor beta chains derived from one specimen sequenced in a study of T-cell memory formation after mild COVID-19. TCRdb re-derived calls from the 5' RACE reads in MiXCR, one entry per CDR3 protein. The data hold hundreds of thousands of distinct CDR3 sequences, with roughly 22% observed a single time. Sample: PBMCs or a T cell subset sorted from them (not recorded which). These receptors were taken from an adult woman who had mild COVID-19 (a few samples of this study predate the infection). Cell type and time point are not known.

This clonotype was detected a few times. CDR3 sequence: CSVEGDQEESTDTQYF. DNA of the CDR3: TGCAGCGTTGAGGGTGACCAGGAAGAGTCCACAGATACGCAGTATTTT. The J gene is TRBJ2-3, the V gene TRBV29-1; D is uncertain. CDR3 length: 16 residues. V shed 3 bases and J shed 2 bases, with 18 bases lying between them. Per germline, CDR1 SQVTM and CDR2 ANQGSEA.

This clonotype was observed a few times. J is TRBJ1-2 and V is TRBV15; D call uncertain. V was clipped by 5 bases and J by 2 bases, with 6 bases between them. This CDR3 is built from 12 residues. CDR1 and CDR2 from the germline V gene are LNHNV and YYDKDF (reference sequence). The CDR3 reads CATSLRNYGYTF. The CDR3 DNA sequence: TGTGCCACCAGCCTCAGAAACTATGGCTACACCTTC.

The chain has TRBV7-2 and TRBJ2-1; TRBD2 is a possible D gene (7 bases). CDR3 length equals 13 residues. Per germline, CDR1 SGHTA and CDR2 FQGNSA. V was shortened by 1 base and J by 9 bases, with 10 bases between the two germline ends. The CDR3 loop is CASSLVGGLEQFF. CDR3 DNA: TGTGCCAGCAGCTTAGTCGGGGGGCTTGAGCAGTTCTTC.

This clonotype was seen many times. This chain joins TRBV7-9 and TRBJ2-3; the match to TRBD2 covers 9 bases. Germline lookup yields CDR1 SEHNR and CDR2 FQNEAQ (reference sequence). This CDR3 region has 14 residues. V gave up 5 bases and J gave up 7 bases; unmatched junction bases: 7. DNA for the CDR3: TGTGCCAGCAGCACCGGGACTAGCAGTTATACGCAGTATTTT. Translation gives CASSTGTSSYTQYF.

The rearrangement uses TRBV3-1 and TRBJ2-7; the D gene is possibly TRBD2 (5 bases). Germline V gives CDR1 LGHDT, CDR2 YNNKEL (reference sequence). This CDR3 contains 14 residues. Between the trimmed V and J ends, which lost 0 bases and 7 bases, there was a span of 13 bases. This CDR3 is CASSQDAGVKEQYF. In DNA, the CDR3 is TGTGCCAGCAGCCAAGATGCCGGGGTAAAAGAGCAGTACTTC.

The V and J genes are TRBV7-2 and TRBJ2-2, with D possibly being TRBD2 (6 bases). Germline V CDR1 and CDR2: SGHTA, FQGNSA. The V gene lost 1 base and the J gene lost 9 bases, with 12 bases spanning the gap. The CDR3 spans 14 residues. The CDR3 here is CASSLGGMARELFF. The CDR3 nucleotides read TGTGCCAGCAGCTTAGGCGGGATGGCGCGGGAGCTGTTTTTT. Full variable domain (rest looked up from reference TRBV7-2 and TRBJ2-2): GAGVSQSPSNKVTEKGKDVELRCDPISGHTALYWYRQSLGQGLEFLIYFQGNSAPDKSGLPSDRFSAERTGGSVSTLTIQRTQQEDSAVYLCASSLGGMARELFFGEGSRLTVL.

This clonotype was seen a handful of times. The J gene is TRBJ2-1, the V gene TRBV12-3 or TRBV12-4, with 9 nucleotides matching TRBD1. V trimming: 5 bases; J trimming: 2 bases; junction bases outside the gene matches: 4. CDR3 size: 15 residues. The DNA for the CDR3 is TGTGCCAGCAGTCGTCGGACAGGGGCCTACAATGAGCAGTTCTTC. It translates to CASSRRTGAYNEQFF.

This chain uses TRBV12-3 or TRBV12-4 with TRBJ2-2; 8 nucleotides line up with TRBD1. V trimming: 1 base; J trimming: 4 bases; junction bases outside the gene matches: 17. The length of the CDR3 is 20 residues. This CDR3 is CASSLVRTGLRRSFTGELFF. The CDR3 bases are TGTGCCAGCAGTTTAGTCAGGACAGGGCTTCGCCGGAGCTTCACCGGGGAGCTGTTTTTT.

This clonotype appeared a few times. This chain uses TRBV27 with TRBJ2-7; D remains ambiguous. CDR1 is MNHEY, CDR2 SMNVEV, per germline (reference sequence). The CDR3 sequence is 13 residues long. Trimming removed 4 bases from V and 6 bases from J, with 13 bases in between. In DNA form, the CDR3 reads TGTGCCAGCAGTTGGACGGTACGGACCGAGCAGTACTTC. Amino acids: CASSWTVRTEQYF.

The rearrangement links TRBV6-6 to TRBJ2-5; 11 positions match TRBD2. The CDR3 is made up of 18 amino acids. The germline V gene has CDR1 MNHNY and CDR2 SVGAGI (reference sequence). V was clipped by 6 bases and J by 1 base; unmatched bases: 13. As DNA, the CDR3 is TGTGCCAGCAGGACCATAGCGGGGGGGCTCCAGGGCCAAGAGACCCAGTACTTC. It specifies CASRTIAGGLQGQETQYF.

The chain links TRBV29-1 to TRBJ1-2, with a weak D call TRBD1 (5 bases). V lost 1 base and J lost 7, with 13 bases in between. The CDR3 has 13 residues. CDR1 is SQVTM and CDR2 is ANQGSEA in the germline V gene. The DNA of the CDR3 is TGCAGCGTTGAAGGAAGGCAGGGTGGTGGCTACACCTTC. Its translation is CSVEGRQGGGYTF.

The V call is TRBV4-2, the J call TRBJ1-3; D is perhaps TRBD1 (6 bases). This CDR3 has 16 residues. The V and J ends lost 5 bases and 1 base respectively, with 15 bases between them. Germline V lookup: CDR1 LGHNA, CDR2 YNFKEQ. The CDR3 protein is CASSTEQGESGNTIYF. The CDR3 nucleotides are TGTGCCAGCAGCACAGAACAGGGAGAATCTGGAAACACCATATATTTT.

This clonotype was recorded a few times. The chain has TRBV12-3 or TRBV12-4 and TRBJ2-1; either TRBD1 or TRBD2 may fit D (5 bases each). The CDR3 is made up of 15 amino acids. Trimming pared 1 base from V and 3 bases from J, leaving 10 bases between. CDR3 sequence reads: CASSLGETDYNEQFF. The DNA of the CDR3 is TGTGCCAGCAGTTTAGGGGAGACAGACTACAATGAGCAGTTCTTC.

The V gene is TRBV15, the J gene TRBJ1-4; the D is unclear. Germline V gene data show CDR1 as LNHNV and CDR2 as YYDKDF (reference sequence). The CDR3 loop spans 16 amino acids. The V end was cut by 0 bases, the J end by 0 bases, with 8 bases between. The CDR3 protein is CATSRDQAATNEKLFF. The CDR3 bases are TGTGCCACCAGCAGAGATCAGGCAGCAACTAATGAAAAACTGTTTTTT.

This rearrangement joins TRBV24-1 to TRBJ2-3; 7 nucleotides line up with TRBD2. The CDR3 extends over 16 amino acids. V shed 4 bases, J shed 3 bases, and the junction held 9 bases outside the gene matches. Germline V gene data show CDR1 as KGHDR and CDR2 as SFDVKD. The DNA for the CDR3 is TGTGCCACCAGTGACAAAAGCGGGAAAGGTACAGATACGCAGTATTTT. This gives the protein CATSDKSGKGTDTQYF.

CDR3 DNA sequence: TGTGCCAGCCACCCCCAGGGATCGCGAAACACTGAAGCTTTCTTT. Encoded protein: CASHPQGSRNTEAFF. The chain carries TRBV2 and TRBJ1-1; D is possibly TRBD1 (5 bases). This CDR3 region has 15 residues. Trimming shortened V by 8 bases and J by 2 bases, and 18 bases separated the two germline ends. The germline CDR1 and CDR2 sequences are SNHLY and FYNNEI.

This clonotype has more than one count but fewer than ten. The chain employs TRBV20-1 and TRBJ1-6, with a possible D match to TRBD1 (5 bases). CDR3 size: 14 residues. Germline V CDR1 and CDR2: DFQATT, SNEGSKA (reference sequence). The V gene lost 7 bases and the J gene lost 6 bases, with 16 bases spanning the gap. The CDR3 loop is CSVSGAGPNSPLHF. The CDR3 DNA follows: TGCAGTGTTTCTGGGGCAGGACCTAATTCACCCCTCCACTTT.

The chain carries TRBV11-2 and TRBJ2-1, with D perhaps matching TRBD2 (7 bases). V lost 7 bases to trimming and J lost 8 bases, with 18 bases between them. Germline V gene data show CDR1 as SGHAT and CDR2 as FQNNGV. The CDR3 runs 14 residues. DNA of the CDR3: TGTGCCAGCAAGGAGGAGGGGGGGCGAGATGAGCAGTTCTTC. It translates to CASKEEGGRDEQFF.

This clonotype was found a few times. The chain is built from TRBV6-5 and TRBJ2-4; D unresolved. Germline lookup yields CDR1 MNHEY and CDR2 SVGAGI. Trimming stripped 5 bases from V and 0 bases from J, with 20 bases between. The CDR3 is made up of 18 amino acids. The chain's CDR3 is CASSATHPRSLAKNIQYF. The CDR3 DNA reads as TGTGCCAGCAGTGCCACCCATCCGCGGTCCCTAGCCAAAAACATTCAGTACTTC.

This clonotype was seen only a few times. The V call is TRBV7-9, the J call TRBJ1-6; D may be TRBD1 (6 bases). V was clipped by 3 bases and J by 0 bases, with 12 bases between them. The germline gives CDR1 SEHNR, CDR2 FQNEAQ (reference sequence). The CDR3 contains 17 residues. CDR3 DNA sequence: TGTGCCAGCAGCTTCGGGACACCGAGCTCCTATAATTCACCCCTCCACTTT. This translates into CASSFGTPSSYNSPLHF.

The chain has TRBV7-2 and TRBJ2-3; 10 bases map to TRBD2. Trimming at V came to 0 bases and at J to 0 bases, leaving 6 bases not matched to a gene. CDR3 length: 18 amino acids. The germline V gene has CDR1 SGHTA and CDR2 FQGNSA. The CDR3, as DNA: TGTGCCAGCAGCTTAGCGGGGGGACTAGCGTTTAGCACAGATACGCAGTATTTT. This encodes CASSLAGGLAFSTDTQYF.

This clonotype was seen a handful of times. The chain joins TRBV3-1 to TRBJ1-6; 9 positions match TRBD1. The CDR3 spans 14 residues. After removal of 7 bases from V and 7 bases from J, the junction contained 5 bases not matched to a gene. Per the germline V gene, CDR1 is LGHDT and CDR2 is YNNKEL (reference sequence). CDR3 in DNA: TGTGCCAGCACCTTCGGACAGGGGAATTCACCCCTCCACTTT. Its translation: CASTFGQGNSPLHF.

The genes are TRBV18 and TRBJ2-7, with TRBD2 matching over 14 bases. This CDR3 has 18 amino acids. The germline V gene encodes CDR1 KGHSH and CDR2 LQKENI. The V segment lost 4 bases and the J segment 6 bases; nucleotides outside the gene matches: 14. The CDR3 nucleotides are TGTGCCAGCTCACTCCTGACTAGCGGGAGGGCCCTTCGCGCCGAGCAGTACTTC. It is translated as CASSLLTSGRALRAEQYF.

The genes are TRBV10-3 and TRBJ2-4; possibly TRBD1 for D (5 bases). CDR3 length: 14 amino acids. CDR1 and CDR2 from the germline V gene are ENHRY and SYGVKD. V gave up 3 bases and J gave up 0 bases, with 6 bases separating them. In DNA, the CDR3 is TGTGCCATCAGTGAAGGGGTAGCCAAAAACATTCAGTACTTC. Encoded protein: CAISEGVAKNIQYF.

V usage is TRBV2 and J usage is TRBJ2-1; possibly TRBD2 for D (6 bases). The ends were cut back, 0 bases at V and 9 bases at J, with 12 bases in the middle. The CDR3 totals 14 residues. CDR1 and CDR2 from the germline V gene are SNHLY and FYNNEI. The chain's CDR3 is CASSEARELGEQFF. The CDR3 DNA sequence: TGTGCCAGCAGTGAAGCTCGGGAGTTGGGTGAGCAGTTCTTC. Full variable domain (outside the CDR3, taken from reference TRBV2 and TRBJ2-1): EPEVTQTPSHQVTQMGQEVILRCVPISNHLYFYWYRQILGQKVEFLVSFYNNEISEKSEIFDDQFSVERPDGSNFTLKIRSTKLEDSAMYFCASSEARELGEQFFGPGTRLTVL.

This clonotype was seen more than once but under ten times. The chain combines TRBV20-1 with TRBJ1-5; possible D gene TRBD1, 5 bases. Trimming shortened V by 1 base and J by 3 bases, and 16 bases separated the two germline ends. The CDR3 spans 16 residues. In germline, CDR1 is DFQATT, CDR2 SNEGSKA (reference sequence). The CDR3 loop is CSARGPRRGDNQPQHF. For the CDR3, the DNA is TGCAGTGCTAGAGGCCCCCGGAGGGGAGACAATCAGCCCCAGCATTTT.

This clonotype showed up just a few times. The chain couples TRBV5-1 to TRBJ1-4; D gene uncertain. Between the trimmed V and J ends, which lost 0 bases and 7 bases, there was a span of 13 bases. CDR3 length: 15 residues. Germline V lookup: CDR1 SGHRS, CDR2 YFSETQ. CDR3: CASSLDPGVFEKLFF. The CDR3 bases are TGCGCCAGCAGCTTGGATCCGGGAGTGTTTGAAAAACTGTTTTTT.

The rearrangement links TRBV24-1 to TRBJ2-7; D may be TRBD1 or TRBD2 (5 bases each). Trimming took off 9 bases at V and 1 base at J, with 12 bases between the two ends. The germline gives CDR1 KGHDR, CDR2 SFDVKD. CDR3 length: 13 residues. The DNA of the CDR3 is TGTGCCACCGGGAGCTCAGGGTCCTACGAGCAGTACTTC. Translated: CATGSSGSYEQYF.

This clonotype has only a few counts. The rearrangement joins TRBV18 to TRBJ2-1, with D possibly TRBD1 on 5 matching bases. The CDR3 is 15 residues long. CDR1 is KGHSH, CDR2 LQKENI, per germline. With 2 bases removed from V and 5 bases from J, the gap between germline ends came to 13 bases. CDR3: CASSPIATGHNEQFF. The CDR3 region has the DNA TGTGCCAGCTCACCAATCGCAACAGGTCACAATGAGCAGTTCTTC. The full variable domain, its missing parts supplied by reference TRBV18 and TRBJ2-1, is NAGVMQNPRHLVRRRGQEARLRCSPMKGHSHVYWYRQLPEEGLKFMVYLQKENIIDESGMPKERFSAEFPKEGPSILRIQQVVRGDSAAYFCASSPIATGHNEQFFGPGTRLTVL.